These T cell receptor beta chains were read from a single sample in a study. One entry per CDR3 protein, called by TCRdb with MiXCR from the RT-PCR reads. This sample has more than 600,000 distinct CDR3 sequences, with 14% found just once. The material sequenced was memory CD4+ T cells from blood. The source of these receptors is a female donor in good health, serving as a healthy control. The CDR3 runs from the conserved cysteine through the conserved F or W. The D gene is left open where the match is weak.

V: TRBV6-5
J: TRBJ2-7
D: .
CDR3: CASSLHSRTAASYEQYF

V: TRBV20-1
J: TRBJ2-7
D: TRBD1
CDR3: CSARTTGSYEQYF

V: TRBV24-1
J: TRBJ1-1
D: TRBD1
CDR3: CATQGAGENTEAFF

V: TRBV20-1
J: TRBJ2-7
D: TRBD2
CDR3: CSAPSGLSYEQYF

V: TRBV7-2
J: TRBJ2-7
D: .
CDR3: CASSLQFEPEQYF

V: TRBV14
J: TRBJ1-1
D: TRBD1
CDR3: CASSLFGGTGLVTEAFF

V: TRBV5-1
J: TRBJ2-1
D: .
CDR3: CASSLLPDSDEQFF

V: TRBV20-1
J: TRBJ1-1
D: .
CDR3: CSARQRQTNTEAFF

V: TRBV4-2
J: TRBJ2-3
D: TRBD2
CDR3: CASSQRAGVPTDTQYF

V: TRBV7-9
J: TRBJ2-7
D: TRBD1
CDR3: CASSRMGDRVGEQYF

V: TRBV7-2
J: TRBJ2-7
D: .
CDR3: CASSNGDTSYEQYF

V: TRBV27
J: TRBJ2-7
D: TRBD1
CDR3: CASSFRTGGHEQYF

V: TRBV7-6
J: TRBJ2-7
D: TRBD2
CDR3: CASSRPLTSGSSYEQYF

V: TRBV20-1
J: TRBJ1-1
D: .
CDR3: CSASTPMGTEAFF

V: TRBV6-6
J: TRBJ2-1
D: .
CDR3: CASSRRWDPSYNEQFF

V: TRBV2
J: TRBJ2-2
D: .
CDR3: CASSELTNTGELFF

V: TRBV7-9
J: TRBJ2-7
D: .
CDR3: CASSVGQYEQYF

V: TRBV7-9
J: TRBJ2-4
D: TRBD1
CDR3: CASSLGALGTGEF

V: TRBV5-4
J: TRBJ1-4
D: TRBD1
CDR3: CASSLAGTAGNEKLFF

V: TRBV20-1
J: TRBJ1-2
D: .
CDR3: CSARDRAGRTDGYTF

V: TRBV15
J: TRBJ2-5
D: .
CDR3: CATSRQAEETQYF

V: TRBV7-3
J: TRBJ2-1
D: TRBD2
CDR3: CASSPPGLVTGEQFF

V: TRBV10-3
J: TRBJ2-3
D: TRBD1
CDR3: CASWTGGALTDTQYF

V: TRBV7-9
J: TRBJ1-2
D: TRBD1
CDR3: CASSLATGTGGYTF

V: TRBV3-1
J: TRBJ2-5
D: TRBD1
CDR3: CASRRQGGETQYF

V: TRBV5-1
J: TRBJ2-7
D: TRBD1
CDR3: CASRPGTGSDEQYF

V: TRBV3-1
J: TRBJ2-3
D: .
CDR3: CASSNGPWIETQYF

V: TRBV6-1
J: TRBJ2-6
D: .
CDR3: CASSVISGGANSGANVLTF

V: TRBV7-9
J: TRBJ2-1
D: .
CDR3: CASIPPGETTYNEQFF

V: TRBV20-1
J: TRBJ1-4
D: TRBD1
CDR3: CSGRRTGPEKLFF

V: TRBV28
J: TRBJ1-2
D: .
CDR3: CASSFEGANYGYTF

V: TRBV6-2/TRBV6-3
J: TRBJ2-7
D: .
CDR3: CATQTRVGPGEQYF

V: TRBV10-3
J: TRBJ1-3
D: .
CDR3: CAISEPADTIYF

V: TRBV12-3/TRBV12-4
J: TRBJ2-2
D: .
CDR3: CASSLGPDTGELFF

V: TRBV12-3/TRBV12-4
J: TRBJ1-4
D: .
CDR3: CDSSLGNEKLFF

V: TRBV15
J: TRBJ1-5
D: .
CDR3: CATSRGTAIQPQHF

V: TRBV11-2
J: TRBJ2-2
D: .
CDR3: CASSLDGVTTGELFF

V: TRBV20-1
J: TRBJ2-1
D: TRBD2
CDR3: CSAKWGGRSPYNEQFF

V: TRBV10-3
J: TRBJ1-6
D: TRBD1
CDR3: CAISLTGVDSPLHF

V: TRBV7-9
J: TRBJ1-5
D: .
CDR3: CASSRELGDQPQHF

V: TRBV20-1
J: TRBJ2-3
D: .
CDR3: CSAYDSGRTDTQYF

V: TRBV10-3
J: TRBJ2-3
D: .
CDR3: CAITSGKPTDTQYF

V: TRBV24-1
J: TRBJ1-5
D: .
CDR3: CATSDEKGQPQHF

V: TRBV28
J: TRBJ2-3
D: .
CDR3: CASSLGLWTSTDTQYF

V: TRBV18
J: TRBJ2-1
D: .
CDR3: CASSPRIEVYEQFF

V: TRBV18
J: TRBJ2-3
D: TRBD1
CDR3: CASSRQGQSDTQYF

V: TRBV4-1
J: TRBJ1-2
D: .
CDR3: CASSPPGRQGYTF

V: TRBV12-3/TRBV12-4
J: TRBJ1-3
D: .
CDR3: CASSLGGGGSGNTIYF

V: TRBV27
J: TRBJ2-5
D: TRBD1
CDR3: CASTSGQGQETQYF

V: TRBV4-1
J: TRBJ1-1
D: .
CDR3: CASSQDLMNTEAFF

V: TRBV4-1
J: TRBJ1-3
D: .
CDR3: CASSRGGLIQAGNTIYF

V: TRBV11-2
J: TRBJ2-5
D: .
CDR3: CASSYGSQETQYF

V: TRBV29-1
J: TRBJ2-1
D: TRBD2
CDR3: CSARFSGKENEQFF

V: TRBV10-3
J: TRBJ2-6
D: TRBD1
CDR3: CAISTGGPNSGANVLTF

V: TRBV27
J: TRBJ2-1
D: TRBD2
CDR3: CASRSGVSFYNEQFF

V: TRBV7-2
J: TRBJ2-1
D: .
CDR3: CASSLNRGEQFF

V: TRBV7-3
J: TRBJ2-1
D: TRBD1
CDR3: CASSLTGTEFNEQFF

V: TRBV13
J: TRBJ1-6
D: .
CDR3: CASSLKGLENSPLHF